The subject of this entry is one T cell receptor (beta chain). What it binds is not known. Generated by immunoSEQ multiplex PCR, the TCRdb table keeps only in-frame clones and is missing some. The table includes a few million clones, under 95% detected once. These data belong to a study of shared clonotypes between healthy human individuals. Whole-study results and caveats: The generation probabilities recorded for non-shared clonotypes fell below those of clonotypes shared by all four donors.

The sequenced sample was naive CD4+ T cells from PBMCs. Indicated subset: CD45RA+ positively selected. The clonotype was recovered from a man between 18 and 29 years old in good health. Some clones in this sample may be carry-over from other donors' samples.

This CDR3 reads CASSYGTGGEETQYF. CDR3 nucleotide sequence: TGTGCCAGCAGCTATGGGACGGGAGGCGAAGAGACCCAGTACTTC. The chain links TRBV11-3 to TRBJ2-5, with TRBD2 identical over 7 bases. After removal of 4 bases from V and 3 bases from J, the junction contained 8 bases not matched to a gene. Germline V gene lookup returns CDR1 SGHNT and CDR2 YENEEA. The CDR3 loop spans 15 amino acids.